These 2 T cell receptor beta chains originate from one sample sequenced in a study of blood T cell repertoires in COVID-19. Here immunoSEQ multiplex PCR was the method, and the copy in TCRdb shows in-frame clones only, minus some. The sample comprises about 220,000 clones, 70% to 90% of which are singletons, and 2.9% rests with the top ten. Sequencing input: peripheral blood. The receptors come from a man aged 50 to 59 who had recovered from COVID-19.

DNA of the CDR3: TGTGCCAGCAGCAACGGAGGGACCCCGGGGGCTGAAGCTTTCTTT. Translating it yields CASSNGGTPGAEAFF. This sequence joins TRBV6-5 and TRBJ1-1; possible D gene TRBD1, 5 bases. The CDR3 runs to 15 residues. Germline loops: CDR1 MNHEY, CDR2 SVGAGI. Trimming took 6 bases from V and 6 from J, leaving 20 bases between them.

V is TRBV2 and J is TRBJ2-1; D is unresolved. CDR3 size: 11 residues. Between the trimmed V and J ends, which lost 6 bases and 10 bases, there was a span of 10 bases. The germline V gene has CDR1 SNHLY and CDR2 FYNNEI. The CDR3 DNA reads as TGTGCCAGCAGGCGGCTCCTGGAGCAGTTCTTC. Amino acids: CASRRLLEQFF.